The next 20 T cell receptor beta chains were all read from a single sample in a study of blood T cell repertoires in COVID-19. Some clones are missing from TCRdb's copy, which holds only in-frame ones; the method was immunoSEQ multiplex PCR. The sample has around 190,000 clones, 82% seen once. Material for sequencing was peripheral blood. These TCRs come from an older woman with COVID-19, enrolled during active disease.

V usage is TRBV6-5 and J usage is TRBJ1-3; 9 bases agree with TRBD1. Trimming cost V 5 bases and J 6 bases; bases outside gene matches: 8. CDR1 is MNHEY, CDR2 SVGAGI, per germline. This CDR3 region has 15 residues. The CDR3 DNA reads as TGTGCCAGCAGTCCGGGACAGGGTTCAGAAAACACCATATATTTT. Translated: CASSPGQGSENTIYF.

The chain joins TRBV7-6 to TRBJ2-3; 9 nucleotides match TRBD2. The V and J ends lost 5 bases and 1 base, in that order; junction bases with no gene match: 7. This CDR3 is built from 16 residues. CDR1 and CDR2 (germline): SGHVS, FNYEAQ. In DNA form, the CDR3 reads TGTGCCAGCAGCACTAGAATAGCGGGGGGCACAGATACGCAGTATTTT. This sequence encodes CASSTRIAGGTDTQYF. Complete variable domain (other parts from reference TRBV7-6 and TRBJ2-3): GAGVSQSPRYKVTKRGQDVALRCDPISGHVSLYWYRQALGQGPEFLTYFNYEAQQDKSGLPNDRFSAERPEGSISTLTIQRTEQRDSAMYRCASSTRIAGGTDTQYFGPGTRLTVL.

The rearrangement links TRBV7-8 to TRBJ1-2; perhaps TRBD1 as D (6 bases). Trimming removed 0 bases at V and 8 bases at J, with 13 bases between. The CDR3 consists of 14 residues. Germline V gene lookup returns CDR1 SGHVS and CDR2 FQNEAQ. The CDR3 reads CASSLAYRAGGYTF. The CDR3 region has the DNA TGTGCCAGCAGCTTAGCGTACAGGGCTGGGGGCTACACCTTC.

The chain uses TRBV5-5 and TRBJ1-2; D unresolved. The V end was cut by 4 bases, the J end by 5 bases, with 9 bases between. The CDR3 loop spans 12 amino acids. CDR1 is SGHKS, CDR2 YYEKEE, per germline (reference sequence). CDR3 coding DNA: TGTGCCAGCAGCAGCGATTTTTATGGCTACACCTTC. This gives the protein CASSSDFYGYTF.

J is TRBJ1-5 and V is TRBV11-2; the D is unclear. The CDR3 is 13 amino acids. Deletions cut 3 bases from V and 3 bases from J, with 6 bases between. Per germline, CDR1 SGHAT and CDR2 FQNNGV. In DNA, the CDR3 is TGTGCCAGCAGCTTGGGCATCAATCAGCCCCAGCATTTT. Protein sequence: CASSLGINQPQHF.

The chain recombines TRBV5-6 with TRBJ1-1; the match to TRBD1 covers 10 bases. In germline, CDR1 is SGHDT, CDR2 YYEEEE. CDR3 length equals 19 residues. With V trimmed by 4 bases and J by 0 bases, 15 bases remained unmatched. The CDR3 protein is CASSPGLGQGVTLNTEAFF. The CDR3 bases are TGTGCCAGCAGCCCGGGTCTCGGACAGGGGGTCACTCTGAACACTGAAGCTTTCTTT.

The gene calls are TRBV2 and TRBJ2-5; 11 nucleotides align to TRBD2. This CDR3 is 15 amino acids long. With 5 bases clipped from V and 3 bases from J, the junction kept 5 bases outside the gene matches. Germline CDR1 is SNHLY and CDR2 is FYNNEI. DNA for the CDR3: TGTGCCAGCAGTTTTAGCGGGGGGGCAGAAGAGACCCAGTACTTC. This translates into CASSFSGGAEETQYF.

The chain recombines TRBV6-5 with TRBJ1-5; 9 bases align to TRBD1. CDR1 and CDR2 (germline): MNHEY, SVGAGI. CDR3 length: 14 amino acids. The V gene end was trimmed by 10 bases and the J gene end by 2 bases; junction bases not matched to a gene: 6. The CDR3 is CATTGGRGNQPQHF. Written as DNA, the CDR3 is TGTGCCACTACAGGGGGCCGGGGCAATCAGCCCCAGCATTTT.

This chain links TRBV7-3 with TRBJ2-2, with TRBD2 matching over 9 bases. The CDR3 contains 16 residues. J gave up 0 bases and V 5 bases, and 4 bases lay outside the gene matches. The V gene's germline CDR1 is SGHTA and CDR2 FQGTGA. CDR3 nucleotide sequence: TGTGCCAGCAGCCTTAGCGGGAGCGCGAACACCGGGGAGCTGTTTTTT. Encoded protein: CASSLSGSANTGELFF.

The chain employs TRBV6-2 or TRBV6-3 and TRBJ2-4, with no clear D. The CDR3 has 14 residues. The germline V gene encodes CDR1 MNHEY and CDR2 SVGEGT. Trimming removed 0 bases at V and 0 bases at J, with 3 bases between. The CDR3 is CASSYSLAKNIQYF. The CDR3 DNA reads TGTGCCAGCAGTTACTCCTTAGCCAAAAACATTCAGTACTTC.

The J gene is TRBJ1-1, the V gene TRBV5-1, with a tentative D call TRBD1 (6 bases). The CDR3 length is 15 residues. Deletions cut 0 bases from V and 2 bases from J, with 11 bases between. Germline CDR1 is SGHRS and CDR2 is YFSETQ. The CDR3 protein is CASSLERQVNTEAFF. CDR3 DNA sequence: TGCGCCAGCAGCTTGGAACGACAGGTCAACACTGAAGCTTTCTTT.

This clone appeared a few times. The chain joins TRBV5-1 to TRBJ1-2; 11 bases line up with TRBD1. The CDR3 is 16 amino acids. Unmatched junction bases numbered 7, after V lost 2 bases and J lost 4 bases. Germline V gene data show CDR1 as SGHRS and CDR2 as YFSETQ. Written as DNA, the CDR3 is TGCGCCAGCAGCTTAGAAGGACAGGGGGCTGTCTATGGCTACACCTTC. Translated: CASSLEGQGAVYGYTF.

The chain joins TRBV4-3 to TRBJ2-1; a possible D gene is TRBD2 (5 bases). Germline loops: CDR1 LGHNA, CDR2 YSLEER. The CDR3 spans 19 residues. V was cut by 0 bases and J by 9 bases, with 27 bases left in between. The CDR3 DNA reads TGCGCCAGCAGCCAAGATCTTCCCTCCCGGACTCCCGTAGGTGTTGAGCAGTTCTTC. This codes for CASSQDLPSRTPVGVEQFF.

This chain links TRBV7-9 with TRBJ1-2; D is uncertain. The V and J ends lost 3 bases and 7 bases respectively, with 9 bases between them. CDR1 and CDR2 from the germline V gene are SEHNR and FQNEAQ (reference sequence). CDR3 length: 12 amino acids. CDR3 DNA: TGTGCCAGCAGCTTGATTGTCAGTGGCTACACCTTC. It translates to CASSLIVSGYTF.

The chain couples TRBV5-6 to TRBJ2-2; unclear D gene. V lost 2 bases to trimming and J lost 7 bases, with 3 bases between them. Germline V lookup: CDR1 SGHDT, CDR2 YYEEEE. The CDR3 is 11 amino acids. The CDR3 DNA follows: TGTGCCAGCAGCTTTATCGGGGAGCTGTTTTTT. This gives the protein CASSFIGELFF.

This clone appeared once. The chain joins TRBV13 to TRBJ1-4, with D unclear. The CDR3 totals 15 residues. V was cut by 5 bases and J by 0 bases, with 10 bases left in between. Germline CDR1 and CDR2: PRHDT and FYEKMQ (reference sequence). The chain's CDR3 is CASSLTSATNEKLFF. DNA for the CDR3: TGTGCCAGCAGCCTAACTTCCGCAACTAATGAAAAACTGTTTTTT.

This chain links TRBV7-9 with TRBJ1-3; maybe TRBD1 (5 bases). Germline V gives CDR1 SEHNR, CDR2 FQNEAQ (reference sequence). The CDR3 loop spans 17 amino acids. Between the trimmed V and J ends, which lost 4 bases and 7 bases, there was a span of 23 bases. The CDR3: CASSSNRSPTVRNTIYF. CDR3 DNA sequence: TGTGCCAGCAGCTCCAACCGGAGCCCGACAGTTCGGAACACCATATATTTT.

The genes are TRBV5-1 and TRBJ1-3, with D hard to call. CDR1 is SGHRS, CDR2 YFSETQ, per germline. Trimming took off 0 bases at V and 6 bases at J, with 10 bases between the two ends. This CDR3 is 14 amino acids long. The CDR3 DNA reads TGCGCCAGCAGCTTGGGGCAGCTAGAAAACACCATATATTTT. Amino acid sequence: CASSLGQLENTIYF.

The chain joins TRBV28 to TRBJ2-1, with 7 positions matching TRBD1. V lost 3 bases to trimming and J lost 12 bases; unmatched junction nucleotides: 11. There are 14 residues in the CDR3. Germline assignment: CDR1 MDHEN and CDR2 SYDVKM. The CDR3 coding sequence is TGTGCCAGCAGTTTCGAGGGGGCGATGATTGCGCAGTTCTTC. Translation: CASSFEGAMIAQFF.

The chain joins TRBV6-1 to TRBJ1-5; TRBD1 is a possible D gene (6 bases). This CDR3 has 15 residues. V lost 2 bases, J lost 6 bases, and 14 bases lay in between. In germline, CDR1 is MNHNS, CDR2 SASEGT. This chain's CDR3 is CASSELVQGGQPQHF. As DNA, the CDR3 is TGTGCCAGCAGTGAACTGGTACAGGGCGGTCAGCCCCAGCATTTT.